The present entry profiles one T cell receptor beta chain with its context. Its target antigen remains unknown. Base qualities are missing; no much larger clone stands one base away. The data were obtained in a study of beta chain features in type 1 diabetes (dated by TCRdb to 2016 to 2019). In the study overall: Patients and healthy donors did not differ in mean age, gender distribution, total cell number or subset yield. Regulatory and stem cell-like memory subsets were obtained from only 8 patients and roughly 8 healthy donors, while naive and central memory subsets were obtained from all 30 or so donors. A total of just under 110,000,000 sorted cells were examined across all samples, and RNA yield correlated strongly with the number of cells per subset. The study compared the TCRB repertoires of sorted circulating CD4+ T cell subsets in recently diagnosed type 1 diabetes patients with those in matched healthy donors. What the work shows at the level of the full study, not this receptor alone: Naive, central memory and regulatory TCRB repertoires appeared to be more alike among patients than among healthy donors. Type 1 diabetes patients showed a moderate but significant shortening of TCRB CDR3 length in all four CD4+ subsets. PCR might favor shorter templates, but patient and control samples were amplified and corrected together, so any skew would affect both groups equally. Because small numbers of individuals were included in the HLA sub-analyses, any influence of HLA type on TCRB rearrangement was left unresolved. At VDJ recombination sites, patients with type 1 diabetes made fewer insertions and deleted more nucleotides, a pattern implying thymic rearrangement abnormalities. Because cDNA rather than genomic DNA was sequenced, highly expressing activated cells could have been over-represented, although no difference in activation and CD3 levels was found between groups.

From each donor, a single peripheral blood sample of about 116 mL on average was drawn into heparinised tubes. Naive, central memory, regulatory and stem cell-like memory CD4+ T cells were sorted on a BD FACSAria II using a panel including CD45RO, CCR7, CD25, CD127, CD95 and CD27. A purity above 98% was achieved for all sorted populations. PBMCs were isolated right away by Lymphoprep density gradient centrifugation and were stained directly, without culture. To minimize batch effects, samples were stained and sorted in pairs, one healthy donor with one patient per experiment. The entire amount of isolated RNA was reverse transcribed using the High Capacity cDNA Reverse Transcription Kit, so the sequenced TCRB transcripts were expressed ones. Naive, central memory and regulatory T cell samples underwent deep immunoSEQ sequencing, averaging roughly 3.5 million total reads per sample. After sorted cells were lysed in RLT buffer, RNA was extracted with DNase-treated RNeasy Micro or Mini kits, with the choice depending on cell number. To prevent cross-contamination, every cell subset was processed on its own, while patient and healthy donor samples were processed together. Using the immunoSEQ multiplex PCR, TCRB sequences were amplified from cDNA into 87-bp fragments spanning the CDR3 region. Amplicons were sequenced on the Illumina HiSeq platform. Concerning the study's data processing: Synthetic template baselines were used to correct PCR bias computationally, reads within Hamming distance 2 were collapsed, and singletons that could not be merged were discarded. By aligning reads against IMGT, V, D and J genes, CDR3 length, and insertions or deletions at six rearrangement sites were assigned. Clonotype counts were normalized to sorted cell number within each subset before computing true diversity and Gini coefficients with the tcR R package. The overlap coefficient, calculated on TCRB nucleotide sequences, was used to quantify repertoire sharing. As a proxy for the pre-selection repertoire, out-of-frame TCRB sequences from naive cells were analyzed. This immuneACCESS table, as held by TCRdb, lists in-frame sequences with V and J called but not all clones. Of the missing ones, under half trace to an unresolved V gene in checked studies; the others have no known cause. That table is the source of V, J and clone size, and D and trimming were worked out from the DNA. The sample table holds 300,000 to 400,000 clones, of which 13% were seen once. The ten largest clones represent 0.013% to 0.015% of the sample.

Germline trimming: 3 bases from V, 7 bases from J; junction bases outside gene matches: 4. The CDR3 holds 15 amino acids from the cysteine to the phenylalanine. The retained sequence is limited to the CDR3, 45 bases, with the frame set at the first base. The germline V gene supplies CDR1 KGHSH and CDR2 LQKENI. Input material: naive CD4+ T cells from blood. Sample cell subset or site, as interpreted from the label and publication: true naive CD4+ T cells. Recombination connected TRBV18 to TRBJ2-4; TRBD2 lines up with 12 middle nucleotides. The clonotype comes from a woman aged 18 to 35 with type 1 diabetes. In nucleotide form, the sequence is TGTGCCAGCTCACCGACTAGCGGGAGTTCGAACATTCAGTACTTC. Translated, it gives CASSPTSGSSNIQYF.